This T cell receptor beta chain originates from a study of type 1 regulatory T cells. TCRdb reprocessed the reads with MiXCR, giving one entry per CDR3 protein. The sample shows about 71,000 distinct CDR3 sequences, under 25% of them seen only once. Points from the study as a whole: Compared with non-type 1 regulatory T cells, type 1 regulatory T cells showed a more restricted TCR repertoire.

Regarding this clonotype: What it binds is unknown.

The receptor was derived from a human donor in good health. The specimen sequenced was cultured type 1 regulatory T (Tr1) cells, either the whole culture or a sorted fraction (not recorded which).

This chain's CDR3 is CASKGTSGTDTQYF. In DNA form, the CDR3 reads TGTGCCAGCAAGGGGACTAGCGGCACAGATACGCAGTATTTT. The gene calls are TRBV7-2 and TRBJ2-3; TRBD2 matches at 10 bases. This CDR3 is built from 14 residues. Germline values: CDR1 SGHTA, CDR2 FQGNSA. The V segment lost 7 bases and the J segment 1 base; nucleotides outside the gene matches: 2.